This T cell receptor beta chain was sequenced for a study of blood T cell repertoires in COVID-19. Study information: PBMCs, B-cell-depleted T cells, or T cells were the source of the cDNA or gDNA that made up the material.

V trimming: 3 bases; J trimming: 6 bases; junction bases outside the gene matches: 2. CDR1 is LNHDA and CDR2 is SQIVND in the germline V gene (reference sequence). This CDR3 region has 14 residues. This clone has a handful of counts. Other DNA sequences in this specimen translate into the identical CDR3. The data were produced by immunoSEQ multiplex PCR, yet TCRdb's version contains in-frame clones alone and is incomplete. Here the sample spans 220,000 or so clones, 82% being singletons. For recovered donors of Cohort 3, there were two negative PCRs, clearance, or symptom resolution. The clonotype originates from a woman in her fifties or sixties who had recovered from COVID-19. J is TRBJ1-6 and V is TRBV19, with 7 bases matching TRBD1. The sample taken for sequencing was PBMCs or T cells enriched from blood (not recorded which). The chain's CDR3 is CASSIAGGNSPLHF. DNA of the CDR3: TGTGCCAGTAGTATTGCAGGGGGTAATTCACCCCTCCACTTT.